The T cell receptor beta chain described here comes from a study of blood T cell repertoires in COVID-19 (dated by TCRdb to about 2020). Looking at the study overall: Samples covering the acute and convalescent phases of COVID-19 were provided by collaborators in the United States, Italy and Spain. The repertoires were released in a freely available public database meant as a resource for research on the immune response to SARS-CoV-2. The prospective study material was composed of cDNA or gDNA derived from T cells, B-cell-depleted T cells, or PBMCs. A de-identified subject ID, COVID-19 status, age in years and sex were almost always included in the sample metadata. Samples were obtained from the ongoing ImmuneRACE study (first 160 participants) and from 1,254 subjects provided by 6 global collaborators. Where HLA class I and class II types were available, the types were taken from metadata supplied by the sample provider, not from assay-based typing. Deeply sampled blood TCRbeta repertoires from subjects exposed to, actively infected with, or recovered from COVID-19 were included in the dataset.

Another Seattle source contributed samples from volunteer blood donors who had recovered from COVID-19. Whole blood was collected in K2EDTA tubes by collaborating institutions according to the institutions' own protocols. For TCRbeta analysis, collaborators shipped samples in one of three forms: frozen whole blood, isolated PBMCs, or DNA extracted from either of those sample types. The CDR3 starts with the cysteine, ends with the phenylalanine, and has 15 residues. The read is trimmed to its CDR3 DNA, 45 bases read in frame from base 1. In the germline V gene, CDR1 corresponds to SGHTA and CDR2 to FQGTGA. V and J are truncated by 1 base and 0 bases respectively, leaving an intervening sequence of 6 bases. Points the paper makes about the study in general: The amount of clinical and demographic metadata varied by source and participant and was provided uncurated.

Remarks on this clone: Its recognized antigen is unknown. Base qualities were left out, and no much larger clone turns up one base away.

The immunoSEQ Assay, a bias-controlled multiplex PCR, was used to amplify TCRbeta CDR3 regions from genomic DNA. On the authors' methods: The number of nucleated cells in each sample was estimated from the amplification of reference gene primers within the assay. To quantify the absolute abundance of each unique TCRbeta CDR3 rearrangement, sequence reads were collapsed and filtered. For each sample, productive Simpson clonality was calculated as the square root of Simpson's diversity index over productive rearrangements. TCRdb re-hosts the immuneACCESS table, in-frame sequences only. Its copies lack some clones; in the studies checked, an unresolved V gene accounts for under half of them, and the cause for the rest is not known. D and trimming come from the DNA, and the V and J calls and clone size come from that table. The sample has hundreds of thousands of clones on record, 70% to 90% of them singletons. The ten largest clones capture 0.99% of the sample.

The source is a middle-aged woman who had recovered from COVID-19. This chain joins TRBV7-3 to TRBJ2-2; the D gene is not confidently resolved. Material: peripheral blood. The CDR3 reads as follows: CASSLSLANTGELFF. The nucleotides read TGTGCCAGCAGCTTAAGCCTAGCGAACACCGGGGAGCTGTTTTTT. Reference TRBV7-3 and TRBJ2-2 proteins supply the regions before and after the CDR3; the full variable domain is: GAGVSQTPSNKVTEKGKYVELRCDPISGHTALYWYRQSLGQGPEFLIYFQGTGAADDSGLPNDRFFAVRPEGSVSTLKIQRTERGDSAVYLCASSLSLANTGELFFGEGSRLTVL.